A selection of T cell receptor beta chains follows, all from one sample in a study of cytotoxic CD8 clonotypes in ibrutinib-treated CLL. Libraries were prepared by immunoSEQ multiplex PCR; TCRdb keeps only in-frame clonotypes and omits some of them. This table has some 140,000 clones, under 95% appearing once. Here the sequenced sample was PBMCs, taken after 12 months of ibrutinib treatment. These TCRs come from a human donor with chronic lymphocytic leukemia. CDR3s include the opening cysteine and the closing phenylalanine or tryptophan. A D gene is named only where the DNA matches it firmly. Clone size is not always given. Where it is, it says once, few, many or a class for expanded clones.

CDR3: CASSGLAGGDTQYF; DNA: TGTGCCAGCTCAGGACTAGCGGGAGGAGATACGCAGTATTTT; D: TRBD2; size: few; V: TRBV18; J: TRBJ2-3
CDR3: CASSLGLSVGELFF; DNA: TGCGCCAGCAGCTTAGGACTGTCTGTGGGGGAGCTGTTTTTT; D: -; size: -; V: TRBV5-1; J: TRBJ2-2
CDR3: CASSPLSGAQETQYF; DNA: TGTGCCAGCTCACCTCTTTCGGGAGCCCAAGAGACCCAGTACTTC; D: -; size: -; V: TRBV18; J: TRBJ2-5
CDR3: CASSEQPWGEQYF; DNA: TGCGCCAGCAGTGAGCAGCCTTGGGGCGAGCAGTACTTC; D: -; size: -; V: TRBV10-1; J: TRBJ2-7
CDR3: CAIRGVGPGNTGELFF; DNA: TGTGCCATCAGAGGGGTTGGGCCCGGCAACACCGGGGAGCTGTTTTTT; D: -; size: -; V: TRBV10-3; J: TRBJ2-2
CDR3: CASGVPTNEKLFF; DNA: TGTGCCAGCGGGGTACCAACTAATGAAAAACTGTTTTTT; D: -; size: -; V: TRBV27; J: TRBJ1-4
CDR3: CASSPPQYTIYF; DNA: TGTGCCAGCAGTCCCCCGCAGTATACCATATATTTT; D: -; size: -; V: TRBV28; J: TRBJ1-3
CDR3: CASSSATGANTEAFF; DNA: TGCGCCAGCAGCTCGGCGACAGGAGCGAACACTGAAGCTTTCTTT; D: -; size: -; V: TRBV5-1; J: TRBJ1-1
CDR3: CASGSRRDEKLFF; DNA: TGTGCCAGCGGGAGTCGACGGGATGAAAAACTGTTTTTT; D: -; size: -; V: TRBV28; J: TRBJ1-4
CDR3: CASSTQEHNEQFF; DNA: TGTGCCAGCAGCACACAAGAACACAATGAGCAGTTCTTC; D: -; size: -; V: TRBV5-4; J: TRBJ2-1
CDR3: CASSPGVEQFF; DNA: TGTGCCAGCTCACCAGGGGTAGAGCAGTTCTTC; D: -; size: -; V: TRBV18; J: TRBJ2-1
CDR3: CATSRDNGEKLFF; DNA: TGTGCCACCAGCAGAGATAATGGGGAAAAACTGTTTTTT; D: -; size: once; V: TRBV15; J: TRBJ1-4
CDR3: CASSSSGRRLFF; DNA: TGTGCCAGCAGCTCTAGCGGGAGAAGACTGTTTTTT; D: TRBD2; size: once; V: TRBV7-2; J: TRBJ2-2
CDR3: CASSLSLAGNWNEKLFF; DNA: TGTGCCAGCAGTTTATCGTTGGCAGGGAATTGGAACGAAAAACTGTTTTTT; D: -; size: -; V: TRBV28; J: TRBJ1-4
CDR3: CASTVSYEQYF; DNA: TGTGCCAGCACTGTTAGCTACGAGCAGTACTTC; D: -; size: -; V: TRBV2; J: TRBJ2-7
CDR3: CASSLEGNTEAFF; DNA: TGTGCCAGCAGCTTGGAGGGGAACACTGAAGCTTTCTTT; D: -; size: -; V: TRBV5-4; J: TRBJ1-1
CDR3: CASSDVTNQPQHF; DNA: TGTGCCAGCAGTGATGTTACCAATCAGCCCCAGCATTTT; D: -; size: -; V: TRBV27; J: TRBJ1-5
CDR3: CASSFGTSGMTDTQYF; DNA: TGTGCCAGCAGTTTCGGGACTAGCGGGATGACAGATACGCAGTATTTT; D: TRBD2; size: once; V: TRBV28; J: TRBJ2-3
CDR3: CASSSRASTDTQYF; DNA: TGTGCCAGCAGCTCCCGGGCTAGCACAGATACGCAGTATTTT; D: -; size: once; V: TRBV7-9; J: TRBJ2-3
CDR3: CASSGYPGETQYF; DNA: TGTGCCAGCAGTGGGTACCCGGGGGAGACCCAGTACTTC; D: -; size: few; V: TRBV28; J: TRBJ2-5
CDR3: CASSSDVEDNEQFF; DNA: TGTGCCAGCAGCTCAGATGTGGAAGACAATGAGCAGTTCTTC; D: -; size: few; V: TRBV13; J: TRBJ2-1
CDR3: CASSRQGGDNQPQHF; DNA: TGTGCCAGCAGCCGTCAGGGGGGAGACAATCAGCCCCAGCATTTT; D: TRBD1; size: -; V: TRBV7-9; J: TRBJ1-5
CDR3: CASSREGIPDIQYF; DNA: TGTGCCAGCAGCAGAGAAGGGATTCCGGACATTCAGTACTTC; D: -; size: -; V: TRBV7-8; J: TRBJ2-4
CDR3: CASSWGAADYEQYF; DNA: TGTGCCAGCTCTTGGGGGGCAGCGGACTACGAGCAGTACTTC; D: -; size: -; V: TRBV6-5; J: TRBJ2-7
CDR3: CASSESAADGGMNTEAFF; DNA: TGCGCCAGCAGTGAGTCTGCTGCGGACGGTGGCATGAACACTGAAGCTTTCTTT; D: -; size: -; V: TRBV10-1; J: TRBJ1-1
CDR3: CASSARDTSRNQPQHF; DNA: TGTGCCAGTAGTGCCCGGGACACGAGCCGCAATCAGCCCCAGCATTTT; D: -; size: -; V: TRBV19; J: TRBJ1-5
CDR3: CASTLARSSYNEQFF; DNA: TGCGCCAGCACGCTAGCGCGGAGCTCCTACAATGAGCAGTTCTTC; D: -; size: -; V: TRBV5-1; J: TRBJ2-1
CDR3: CASSLTGKNRGTLYEQYF; DNA: TGTGCCAGCAGCTTAACTGGCAAGAACAGGGGGACCCTCTACGAGCAGTACTTC; D: TRBD1; size: -; V: TRBV7-9; J: TRBJ2-7
CDR3: CAWSVGQGGDTQYF; DNA: TGTGCCTGGAGTGTCGGTCAGGGGGGAGATACGCAGTATTTT; D: -; size: -; V: TRBV30; J: TRBJ2-3
CDR3: CASSRSFTEAFF; DNA: TGTGCCAGCAGCCGTTCTTTCACTGAAGCTTTCTTT; D: -; size: -; V: TRBV5-6; J: TRBJ1-1
CDR3: CASSSASNQPQHF; DNA: TGTGCCAGCAGCTCAGCCAGCAATCAGCCCCAGCATTTT; D: -; size: -; V: TRBV7-9; J: TRBJ1-5
CDR3: CASRSGGYRGTDTQYF; DNA: TGTGCCAGTAGGTCAGGGGGCTACCGGGGCACAGATACGCAGTATTTT; D: TRBD1; size: -; V: TRBV19; J: TRBJ2-3
CDR3: CASSVIGRSYNEQFF; DNA: TGTGCCAGCAGCGTTATCGGTAGGTCCTACAATGAGCAGTTCTTC; D: -; size: -; V: TRBV11-2; J: TRBJ2-1
CDR3: CASSLGALYEQYF; DNA: TGTGCCAGCTCTCTCGGGGCCCTCTACGAGCAGTACTTC; D: -; size: -; V: TRBV18; J: TRBJ2-7
CDR3: CSGRGRAEAFF; DNA: TGCAGCGGAAGGGGAAGGGCTGAAGCTTTCTTT; D: -; size: few; V: TRBV29-1; J: TRBJ1-1
CDR3: CASSQRVDTQYF; DNA: TGTGCCAGCAGTCAGAGGGTAGATACGCAGTATTTT; D: -; size: -; V: TRBV11-2; J: TRBJ2-3
CDR3: CASSSGPISGKEAFF; DNA: TGTGCCAGCAGCTCGGGACCCATCTCGGGAAAAGAAGCTTTCTTT; D: -; size: -; V: TRBV13; J: TRBJ1-1
CDR3: CASSSSLTGPGTQYF; DNA: TGTGCCAGCAGCTCCAGCCTAACAGGCCCCGGTACGCAGTATTTT; D: -; size: -; V: TRBV7-6; J: TRBJ2-3
CDR3: CASSSGLAGGTGELFF; DNA: TGTGCCAGCAGCTCAGGACTAGCGGGAGGTACCGGGGAGCTGTTTTTT; D: TRBD2; size: -; V: TRBV7-3; J: TRBJ2-2
CDR3: CASSLGAGNRGPSAGELFF; DNA: TGTGCCAGCAGCTTAGGGGCCGGAAACAGGGGCCCTTCGGCCGGGGAGCTGTTTTTT; D: TRBD1; size: -; V: TRBV11-3; J: TRBJ2-2